This passage covers 23 T cell receptor beta chains from one sample sequenced in a study of cytomegalovirus exposure and HLA in healthy donors. With 60 Vbeta and 13 Jbeta primers, the PCR was carried out. Here immunoSEQ multiplex PCR was the method, and the copy in TCRdb shows in-frame clones only, minus some. The sample holds 170,000 or so clones, roughly 78% seen once. The sample consisted of PBMCs. These receptors were obtained from a woman aged 45 to 65 in good health and CMV-seropositive.

This sequence joins TRBV7-8 and TRBJ2-3, with no clear D. Per germline, CDR1 SGHVS and CDR2 FQNEAQ. V was shortened by 5 bases and J by 4 bases, with 13 bases between the two germline ends. The CDR3 runs 14 residues. The CDR3 loop is CASSPMAISDTQYF. CDR3 nucleotide sequence: TGTGCCAGCAGCCCGATGGCAATCTCAGATACGCAGTATTTT.

V usage is TRBV18 and J usage is TRBJ1-6, with TRBD1 matching 7 bases. CDR3 size: 16 residues. Germline CDR1 and CDR2: KGHSH and LQKENI. The trim removed 5 bases at V and 0 bases at J, leaving 4 bases unmatched. The CDR3 sequence is CASSTTGSSYNSPLHF. CDR3 in DNA: TGTGCCAGCTCAACGACAGGGTCCTCCTATAATTCACCCCTCCACTTT.

V and J are TRBV6-5 and TRBJ1-5; unclear D gene. Germline V lookup: CDR1 MNHEY, CDR2 SVGAGI. Between the trimmed V and J ends, which lost 4 bases and 3 bases, there was a span of 10 bases. The CDR3 is made up of 14 amino acids. CDR3 in amino acids: CASSSGLINQPQHF. The CDR3 coding sequence is TGTGCCAGCAGTTCTGGACTGATCAATCAGCCCCAGCATTTT.

The chain couples TRBV4-2 to TRBJ2-7; tentatively, D is TRBD1 (5 bases). CDR3 length equals 17 residues. Looked up from germline, CDR1 is LGHNA and CDR2 is YNFKEQ. The V end lost 7 bases, the J end lost 6 bases, and 28 bases lay between the germline ends. In nucleotides, the CDR3 is TGTGCCAGCACCCTCACCGGGTGGGGCCGGGCCTCTGGCGAGCAGTACTTC. Its protein is CASTLTGWGRASGEQYF.

For this clone: Different DNA sequences within this sample yield the same CDR3. The V and J genes are TRBV19 and TRBJ1-2; tentative D call: TRBD1 (6 bases). Trimming removed 2 bases from V and 2 bases from J, with 6 bases in between. Germline loops: CDR1 LNHDA, CDR2 SQIVND (reference sequence). The CDR3 is 13 residues long. The CDR3, as DNA: TGTGCCAGTAGTATACAGGGGAACTATGGCTACACCTTC. Translated, it gives CASSIQGNYGYTF. The full variable domain, completed using reference TRBV19 and TRBJ1-2, is DGGITQSPKYLFRKEGQNVTLSCEQNLNHDAMYWYRQDPGQGLRLIYYSQIVNDFQKGDIAEGYSVSREKKESFPLTVTSAQKNPTAFYLCASSIQGNYGYTFGSGTRLTVV.

The chain combines TRBV28 with TRBJ1-1; no definite D call. This CDR3 comprises 14 residues. V lost 8 bases, J lost 0 bases, and 13 bases lay in between. Germline V gene lookup returns CDR1 MDHEN and CDR2 SYDVKM. CDR3 region: CASLSGSMNTEAFF. CDR3 bases: TGTGCCAGCCTGTCGGGTTCGATGAACACTGAAGCTTTCTTT.

The V call is TRBV10-3, the J call TRBJ2-7; TRBD1 matches at 7 bases. This CDR3 spans 16 amino acids. Unmatched junction bases numbered 16, after V lost 4 bases and J lost 7 bases. Germline V gives CDR1 ENHRY, CDR2 SYGVKD. In DNA, the CDR3 is TGTGCCATCAGTGCAACAGGGGTCCGGGGCCAGGGGGAGCAGTACTTC. Its protein product is CAISATGVRGQGEQYF.

The chain carries TRBV5-6 and TRBJ2-5, with D possibly TRBD2 on 6 matching bases. The V end was cut by 0 bases, the J end by 4 bases, with 19 bases between. In germline, CDR1 is SGHDT, CDR2 YYEEEE. The CDR3 is 17 amino acids. The CDR3 sequence is CASSLGEAGIISETQYF. CDR3 DNA: TGTGCCAGCAGCTTGGGGGAGGCGGGGATAATCTCAGAGACCCAGTACTTC.

The chain is built from TRBV5-6 and TRBJ1-2; D is uncertain. The CDR3 is 12 residues long. Per germline, CDR1 SGHDT and CDR2 YYEEEE. Trimming removed 2 bases at V and 4 bases at J, with 6 bases between. CDR3 sequence: CASSFSGYGYTF. CDR3 in DNA: TGTGCCAGCAGCTTCTCAGGCTATGGCTACACCTTC.

The chain carries TRBV10-3 and TRBJ1-1, with TRBD1 matching 8 bases. After removal of 3 bases from V and 1 base from J, the junction contained 4 bases not matched to a gene. The germline V gene encodes CDR1 ENHRY and CDR2 SYGVKD. The CDR3 has 15 residues. The CDR3 sequence: CAISDPGQENTEAFF. For the CDR3, the DNA is TGTGCCATCAGTGACCCGGGACAGGAGAACACTGAAGCTTTCTTT.

Worth noting for this clone: The junction differs from germline at one of its ends, possibly a read error. This chain links TRBV7-9 with TRBJ1-6; D unresolved. The CDR3 is made up of 17 amino acids. From germline, CDR1 is SEHNR and CDR2 FQNEAQ (reference sequence). The CDR3 region is CSSSLARGSATNSPLHF. The CDR3 region has the DNA TGTTCCAGCAGCTTAGCGCGAGGTTCAGCGACTAATTCACCCCTCCACTTT.

V and J are TRBV6-1 and TRBJ2-1; 13 positions agree with TRBD2. V dropped 2 bases and J dropped 4; count of bases not matched to a gene: 11. The CDR3 runs to 19 residues. CDR1 is MNHNS, CDR2 SASEGT, per germline. CDR3: CASSESTSGGLGYYNEQFF. In nucleotides, the CDR3 is TGTGCCAGCAGTGAATCGACTAGCGGGGGGCTTGGGTATTACAATGAGCAGTTCTTC.

This clone was detected once. One end of the junction varies from germline; a read error may be responsible. The rearrangement uses TRBV18 and TRBJ1-1; unclear D gene. The CDR3 length is 15 residues. The V gene's germline CDR1 is KGHSH and CDR2 LQKENI. CDR3 protein: CASSPSPSGNPEAFF. CDR3 coding DNA: TGTGCCAGCTCACCATCGCCGTCGGGGAACCCTGAAGCTTTCTTT. The full variable domain, completed using reference TRBV18 and TRBJ1-1, is NAGVMQNPRHLVRRRGQEARLRCSPMKGHSHVYWYRQLPEEGLKFMVYLQKENIIDESGMPKERFSAEFPKEGPSILRIQQVVRGDSAAYFCASSPSPSGNPEAFFGQGTRLTVV.

The chain has TRBV28 and TRBJ1-1; D not resolved. Germline assignment: CDR1 MDHEN and CDR2 SYDVKM. This CDR3 region has 13 residues. V shed 3 bases and J shed 7 bases, with 12 bases lying between them. The DNA for the CDR3 is TGTGCCAGCAGTTTCGGAAGAGGCTTTGAAGCTTTCTTT. It is translated as CASSFGRGFEAFF. Filled out from reference TRBV28 and TRBJ1-1, the complete variable domain reads DVKVTQSSRYLVKRTGEKVFLECVQDMDHENMFWYRQDPGLGLRLIYFSYDVKMKEKGDIPEGYSVSREKKERFSLILESASTNQTSMYLCASSFGRGFEAFFGQGTRLTVV.

V gene TRBV27 combines with J gene TRBJ2-7; no clear D. Trimming left V 4 bases short and J 4 bases short, with 5 bases between. CDR3 length: 11 residues. Germline CDR1 is MNHEY and CDR2 is SMNVEV (reference sequence). Here the CDR3 reads CASSSHYEQYF. As DNA, the CDR3 is TGTGCCAGCAGTTCCCATTACGAGCAGTACTTC.

This clone appeared a few times. This chain connects TRBV5-4 to TRBJ2-7; TRBD1 matches 10 bases. This CDR3 comprises 15 residues. The V segment lost 3 bases and the J segment 4 bases; nucleotides outside the gene matches: 7. Germline-derived CDR1 and CDR2 are SGHNT and YYREEE (reference sequence). The CDR3 sequence: CASSSAGTGVYEQYF. DNA for the CDR3: TGTGCCAGCAGCTCGGCCGGGACAGGGGTGTACGAGCAGTACTTC.

V and J are TRBV29-1 and TRBJ2-5; D remains unclear. The germline V and J ends were trimmed by 4 bases and 7 bases, with 13 bases remaining between them. The CDR3 totals 12 residues. Germline V CDR1 and CDR2: SQVTM, ANQGSEA. This chain's CDR3 is CSVVSEAPTQYF. The CDR3 coding sequence is TGCAGCGTTGTATCTGAAGCTCCGACCCAGTACTTC.

The J gene is TRBJ1-3, the V gene TRBV28; D call uncertain. The CDR3 consists of 15 residues. Per the germline V gene, CDR1 is MDHEN and CDR2 is SYDVKM. V gave up 2 bases and J gave up 0 bases, with 8 bases separating them. The DNA of the CDR3 is TGTGCCAGCAGTTTAGGGCCGTCCTCTGGAAACACCATATATTTT. Translating it yields CASSLGPSSGNTIYF.

The chain uses TRBV2 and TRBJ1-4; D remains unclear. CDR3 length equals 11 residues. The V end lost 6 bases, the J end lost 5 bases, and 4 bases lay between the germline ends. Per the germline V gene, CDR1 is SNHLY and CDR2 is FYNNEI. CDR3: CASSLNEKLFF. CDR3 bases: TGTGCCAGCAGCCTAAATGAAAAACTGTTTTTT.

The chain is built from TRBV23-1 and TRBJ2-1; possible D gene TRBD2, 5 bases. TRBV23-1 counts as an open reading frame of uncertain function. The V end lost 11 bases, the J end lost 6 bases, and 11 bases lay between the germline ends. The CDR3 is made up of 11 amino acids. CDR3 DNA: TGCGCCCGGACTCCGGCCAATGAGCAGTTCTTC. Amino acids: CARTPANEQFF.

This clone was seen a single time. This sequence joins TRBV6-5 and TRBJ1-2; a possible D gene is TRBD1 (5 bases). V was shortened by 5 bases and J by 7 bases, with 14 bases between the two germline ends. CDR3 length equals 13 residues. Germline V lookup: CDR1 MNHEY, CDR2 SVGAGI. CDR3 region: CASSKRFRAGYTF. CDR3 bases: TGTGCCAGCAGTAAAAGGTTCAGGGCTGGCTACACCTTC.

The CDR3 reads CASTDRLGNTIYF. Here the CDR3 DNA reads TGTGCCAGCACCGACAGGCTCGGAAACACCATATATTTT. This chain joins TRBV27 and TRBJ1-3; TRBD1 might be the D (6 bases). Looked up from germline, CDR1 is MNHEY and CDR2 is SMNVEV (reference sequence). The CDR3 spans 13 residues. Trimming removed 7 bases from V and 4 bases from J, with 11 bases in between.

The rearrangement joins TRBV28 to TRBJ1-5; the D is unclear. V was shortened by 5 bases and J by 3 bases, with 8 bases between the two germline ends. CDR1 is MDHEN and CDR2 is SYDVKM in the germline V gene. CDR3 size: 13 residues. As DNA, the CDR3 is TGTGCCAGCAGTCGTACAGTCAATCAGCCCCAGCATTTT. This translates into CASSRTVNQPQHF.